These T cell receptor beta chains were read from a single sample in a study of blood T cells in healthy people across ages. One entry per CDR3 protein, called by TCRdb with MiXCR from the 5' RACE reads. Here the sample spans about a million distinct CDR3 sequences, just over 50% being singletons. The sample was blood. These TCRs come from an older woman in good health. CDR3s include the opening cysteine and the closing phenylalanine or tryptophan. The order of the fields is V gene, J gene, clone size, D gene, CDR3 DNA, CDR3 protein. D genes are given only for firm matches. For some rows the clone size is stated as once, few or many, or as a class when expanded; others skip it.

>TRBV20-1|TRBJ2-1|once|NA
TGCAGTGCCACTTTGCCGACGGGGAGAGGAGGGAATGAGCAGTTCTTC
CSATLPTGRGGNEQFF
>TRBV12-3/TRBV12-4|TRBJ2-1|NA|NA
TGTGCCAGCAGTTCTTGGGGGGCCAGCTCCTACAATGAGCAGTTCTTC
CASSSWGASSYNEQFF
>TRBV6-5|TRBJ2-5|NA|TRBD1
TGTGCCAGCAGTCCTTGGTCGCAGGGGGTGGTACAGACCCAGTACTTC
CASSPWSQGVVQTQYF
>TRBV4-1|TRBJ1-2|few|TRBD1
TGCGCCAGCAGCCAAGAGGCCAGGGGGGTTGGCTACACCTTC
CASSQEARGVGYTF
>TRBV12-3/TRBV12-4|TRBJ2-1|few|NA
TGTGCCAGCAGTTTTACTACGGAGAATGAGCAGTTCTTC
CASSFTTENEQFF
>TRBV4-2|TRBJ1-2|NA|NA
TGTGCCAGCAGCCCAAGGGAGGGAGACTGTGGCTACACCTTC
CASSPREGDCGYTF
>TRBV12-3/TRBV12-4|TRBJ1-6|NA|NA
TGTGCCAGCAGTTTAAAGTATGAGTTGCTTAAACCTCAAAATAATTCACCCCTCCACTTT
CASSLKYELLKPQNNSPLHF
>TRBV7-9|TRBJ2-7|NA|NA
TGTGCCAGCAGTGCCGGGACTGCCGGGGGTGAGCAGTACTTC
CASSAGTAGGEQYF
>TRBV4-1|TRBJ1-3|NA|NA
TGCGCCAGCAGCCAAGGGGACATCTCTGGAAACACCATATATTTT
CASSQGDISGNTIYF
>TRBV11-2|TRBJ1-2|few|NA
TGTGCCAGCAGCCGAGCCGGGATCTATGGCTACACCTTC
CASSRAGIYGYTF
>TRBV7-2|TRBJ2-3|NA|NA
TGTGCCAGCAGCGACTCCTCACAGAGTCATACGCAGTATTTT
CASSDSSQSHTQYF
>TRBV4-2|TRBJ2-5|NA|TRBD2
TGTACCAGCAGCCCCGGAGCGGGAAGGGAGACCCAGTACTTC
CTSSPGAGRETQYF
>TRBV30|TRBJ2-5|NA|NA
TGTGCCTGGAGTGCCGGAGAGACCCAGTACTTC
CAWSAGETQYF
>TRBV12-3/TRBV12-4|TRBJ1-1|NA|NA
TGTGCCAGCAGCACGTCCCCTGAAGCTTTCTTT
CASSTSPEAFF
>TRBV5-1|TRBJ2-7|NA|TRBD1
TGCGCCAGCAGCGGAACCGGGACAGCCTACGAGCAGTACTTC
CASSGTGTAYEQYF
>TRBV7-3|TRBJ2-3|few|TRBD2
TGTGCCAGCAGCTCAGCGGGGTTCACAGATACGCAGTATTTT
CASSSAGFTDTQYF
>TRBV10-3|TRBJ1-2|few|TRBD1
TGTGCCATCAGCGCCCTAGGACAGGGGGGTGGCTACACCTTC
CAISALGQGGGYTF
>TRBV4-3|TRBJ2-7|few|NA
TGCGCCAGCAGCCAAGATTTGGGGAGGGGGACGGAGCGGCAGTACTTC
CASSQDLGRGTERQYF
>TRBV20-1|TRBJ2-6|NA|NA
TGCAGTGCACCCACGCCCTTGGGGGGCGGAAGCCCTCTAGGGGCCAACGTCCTGACTTTC
CSAPTPLGGGSPLGANVLTF
>TRBV4-1|TRBJ1-6|NA|NA
TGCGCCAGCAGCCAAGATCTCGGGGGTTTGGTGTCACCCCTCCACTTT
CASSQDLGGLVSPLHF
>TRBV7-6|TRBJ2-5|NA|TRBD1
TGTGCCAGCAGCCCCGGACAGGGGGTAACTCAAGAGACCCAGTACTTC
CASSPGQGVTQETQYF
>TRBV7-3|TRBJ2-6|few|NA
TGTGCCAGCTCTCGGGCTATAAGTGGGTCTGGGGCCAACGTCCTGACTTTC
CASSRAISGSGANVLTF
>TRBV11-2|TRBJ2-4|NA|TRBD1
TGTGCCAGCAGCAGGGGACAGCCGAACATTCAGTACTTC
CASSRGQPNIQYF
>TRBV5-1|TRBJ2-2|NA|TRBD2
TGCGCCAGCACCATTAGCGGGAGCGCGAACACCGGGGAGCTGTTTTTT
CASTISGSANTGELFF
>TRBV4-3|TRBJ2-7|few|TRBD1
TGCGCCAGCAGCCAAGAGGTGCGACAGGGGGCCGTCGAGCAGTACTTC
CASSQEVRQGAVEQYF
>TRBV6-6|TRBJ2-4|NA|TRBD2
TGTGCCAGCAGTTACTCTGGACTAGCTGAAAACATTCAGTACTTC
CASSYSGLAENIQYF
>TRBV12-3/TRBV12-4|TRBJ2-1|NA|TRBD2
TGTGCCAGCACCTTGGGGGGGACGGTTAATGAGCAGTTCTTC
CASTLGGTVNEQFF
>TRBV6-2/TRBV6-3|TRBJ2-7|NA|TRBD2
TGTGCCAGCAGTTACAGGACTAGCGTTGGCGAGCAGTACTTC
CASSYRTSVGEQYF
>TRBV30|TRBJ2-7|NA|TRBD2
TGTGCCTGGACTAGCGGGACGAATGTCGAGCAGTACTTC
CAWTSGTNVEQYF
>TRBV6-5|TRBJ2-1|NA|TRBD2
TGTGCCAGCAGTTCGCCGGGACTAGTGGGACTCAATGAGCAGTTCTTC
CASSSPGLVGLNEQFF
>TRBV7-2|TRBJ2-7|NA|NA
TGTGCCAGCAGCTTTGGACAGTCCCGAACCGCCTACGAGCAGTACTTC
CASSFGQSRTAYEQYF
>TRBV4-2|TRBJ2-5|few|TRBD2
TGTGCCAGCAGCCAAGATCCTGCGGGGGGGTTTGAGCAGTACTTC
CASSQDPAGGFEQYF
>TRBV20-1|TRBJ2-7|NA|NA
TGCAGTGCTCATCATAATCAGGACTTTTCGGGGGAGCAGTACTTC
CSAHHNQDFSGEQYF
>TRBV29-1|TRBJ2-1|NA|TRBD1
TGCAGCGTCGTTGACAGGGAATTAGTCGATGAGCAGTTCTTC
CSVVDRELVDEQFF